These 7 T cell receptor beta chains originate from one sample sequenced in a study of blood T cell repertoires in COVID-19. Clones were read by immunoSEQ multiplex PCR, and TCRdb kept only the in-frame ones, dropping some. The sample holds about 340,000 clones, about nine tenths seen once. What was sequenced was peripheral blood. The receptors originated from a woman aged 65 to 85 with COVID-19, enrolled during active disease.

The sample holds one count of this clone. The genes are TRBV18 and TRBJ1-2; D unresolved. Trimming left V 6 bases short and J 7 bases short, with 15 bases between. Germline CDR1 reads KGHSH; CDR2 reads LQKENI. The CDR3 contains 13 residues. The CDR3 sequence is CASSPRDPPGYTF. CDR3 DNA: TGTGCCAGCTCTCCGAGAGATCCTCCTGGCTACACCTTC.

Turning to this clone: In the same sample, other DNA sequences code for this CDR3. J is TRBJ2-3 and V is TRBV24-1, with 7 bases fitting TRBD1. The CDR3 has 15 amino acids. Germline loops: CDR1 KGHDR, CDR2 SFDVKD. Germline trimming cut 4 bases from V and 1 base from J; bases unmatched to any gene: 4. CDR3 nucleotide sequence: TGTGCCACCAGTGACCCTGGACAGGGCACAGATACGCAGTATTTT. The encoded protein is CATSDPGQGTDTQYF.

This rearrangement joins TRBV18 to TRBJ2-7, with 10 bases lining up with TRBD2. This CDR3 spans 15 amino acids. J lost 6 bases, V lost 2 bases, and 7 bases had no gene match. Germline V gives CDR1 KGHSH, CDR2 LQKENI. The CDR3 loop reads CASSPIAGGDSEQYF. CDR3 DNA sequence: TGTGCCAGCTCACCAATAGCGGGGGGAGATTCCGAGCAGTACTTC.

The gene calls are TRBV7-3 and TRBJ2-3; 14 nucleotides match TRBD2. J gave up 2 bases and V 5 bases, and 3 bases lay outside the gene matches. Looked up from germline, CDR1 is SGHTA and CDR2 is FQGTGA. The CDR3 covers 16 residues. CDR3 nucleotides: TGTGCCAGCAGCGTGGGACTAGCGGGGGCCACAGATACGCAGTATTTT. Its protein is CASSVGLAGATDTQYF.

The chain has TRBV7-3 and TRBJ1-2; 9 nucleotides match TRBD1. This CDR3 has 15 amino acids. The germline gives CDR1 SGHTA, CDR2 FQGTGA. J was trimmed by 7 bases and V by 4 bases; bases with no gene match: 10. The CDR3 DNA reads TGTGCCAGCAGCTCAACGGGGGGACAGGGTCGTGGCTACACCTTC. This gives the protein CASSSTGGQGRGYTF.

The chain uses TRBV11-2 and TRBJ1-2; 8 bases map to TRBD1. The V gene end was trimmed by 6 bases and the J gene end by 5 bases; junction bases not matched to a gene: 5. Germline V CDR1 and CDR2: SGHAT, FQNNGV. The length of the CDR3 is 13 residues. The CDR3 protein is CASSPDRDYGYTF. For the CDR3, the DNA is TGTGCCAGCAGTCCGGACAGGGATTATGGCTACACCTTC.

DNA for the CDR3: TGCGCCAGCAGCCAGGGGCACGTTGGCACAGATACGCAGTATTTT. Protein product: CASSQGHVGTDTQYF. This chain links TRBV4-3 with TRBJ2-3, with D maybe TRBD1 (5 bases). The germline V and J ends were trimmed by 3 bases and 1 base, with 11 bases remaining between them. The CDR3 length is 15 residues. Germline V gene lookup returns CDR1 LGHNA and CDR2 YSLEER.